A selection of T cell receptor beta chains follows, all from one sample in a study of post-analysis software for immune sequencing data. One entry per CDR3 protein, called by TCRdb with MiXCR from the PCR reads. The repertoire consists of fewer than 850,000 distinct CDR3 sequences, with 25% to 30% occurring once and the leading ten covering 0.5% to 0.6%. The sequenced sample was blood. The source of these receptors is a girl aged 5 to 17 with multiple sclerosis. CDR3s include the opening cysteine and the closing phenylalanine or tryptophan. D genes are given only for firm matches. Rows give clone size only sometimes, using once, few, many, or a class for an expanded clone.

TRBJ2-7 TRBD1 many TRBV6-5 CASSYHRQGSYEQYF TGTGCCAGCAGTTACCACCGACAGGGCTCCTACGAGCAGTACTTC
TRBJ1-4 . few TRBV20-1 CSATIAMTNEKLFF TGCAGTGCTACTATTGCCATGACTAATGAAAAACTGTTTTTT
TRBJ1-2 . few TRBV20-1 CSAPGVAGADYGYTF TGCAGTGCCCCGGGGGTCGCAGGGGCGGACTATGGCTACACCTTC
TRBJ1-4 . . TRBV6-5 CASSDSLGYEKLFF TGTGCCAGCAGTGACTCCCTTGGATATGAAAAACTGTTTTTT
TRBJ2-5 TRBD2 . TRBV7-9 CASSRPNLAGVNETQYF TGTGCCAGCAGCCGCCCCAATCTAGCGGGAGTTAATGAGACCCAGTACTTC
TRBJ2-3 . . TRBV12-3/TRBV12-4 CASSLGRGGRGDTQYF TGTGCCAGCAGTTTAGGGAGAGGGGGCCGGGGGGATACGCAGTATTTT
TRBJ2-3 . few TRBV20-1 CSARDLVRSSTDTQYF TGCAGTGCTAGAGATTTAGTCAGATCTAGCACAGATACGCAGTATTTT
TRBJ2-7 TRBD2 . TRBV10-2 CASSESASGKGSYEQYF TGCGCCAGCAGTGAGTCGGCTAGCGGGAAGGGCTCCTACGAGCAGTACTTC
TRBJ2-7 . . TRBV7-6 CASSVASGSYNEQYF TGTGCCAGCAGCGTGGCAAGCGGCTCCTACAATGAGCAGTACTTC
TRBJ1-1 . once TRBV4-2 CASSQAGPNTEAFF TGTGCCAGCTCCCAGGCAGGCCCGAACACTGAAGCTTTCTTT
TRBJ2-1 TRBD2 . TRBV4-3 CASSQASSGSDNEQFF TGCGCCAGCAGCCAGGCCTCTAGCGGGAGTGACAATGAGCAGTTCTTC
TRBJ1-1 . . TRBV12-5 CASAQNTEAFF TGTGCTAGTGCCCAGAACACTGAAGCTTTCTTT
TRBJ1-1 TRBD1 many TRBV5-5 CASSYQGDTEAFF TGTGCCAGCAGCTACCAGGGGGACACTGAAGCTTTCTTT
TRBJ2-1 TRBD2 . TRBV20-1 CSANLGTSRLEQFF TGCAGTGCTAACCTCGGGACTAGCCGGTTAGAGCAGTTCTTC
TRBJ2-5 . few TRBV27 CASSYRGPGETQYF TGTGCCAGCAGCTATCGGGGGCCGGGAGAGACCCAGTACTTC
TRBJ2-3 . . TRBV9 CASSWRGRLDSDTQYF TGTGCCAGCAGCTGGCGTGGACGCCTGGACTCAGATACGCAGTATTTT
TRBJ2-5 TRBD2 many TRBV29-1 CSVAGLAGGFQETQYF TGCAGCGTTGCCGGACTAGCGGGAGGGTTCCAAGAGACCCAGTACTTC
TRBJ1-2 TRBD1 once TRBV3-1 CASSQESRGPEQLPNYGYTF TGTGCCAGCAGCCAAGAAAGTAGGGGGCCGGAGCAACTCCCCAACTATGGCTACACCTTC
TRBJ2-7 . . TRBV7-2 CASSSIGSLKDEQYF TGTGCCAGCAGCAGTATTGGGAGCCTAAAGGACGAGCAGTACTTC
TRBJ2-1 TRBD2 few TRBV6-1 CASLAGGSNEQFF TGTGCCAGCTTAGCGGGGGGGAGCAATGAGCAGTTCTTC
TRBJ1-2 . few TRBV5-1 CASSLEVFDSNRYTF TGCGCCAGCAGCTTGGAGGTGTTTGACAGCAACCGCTACACCTTC
TRBJ1-6 . . TRBV20-1 CSAPSRNNNSPLHF TGCAGTGCCCCAAGCCGAAATAATAATTCACCCCTCCACTTT
TRBJ1-1 . . TRBV29-1 CSVEMRAGAFF TGCAGCGTTGAGATGAGGGCGGGAGCTTTCTTT
TRBJ1-2 . . TRBV20-1 CSASRGQLNYGYTF TGCAGTGCTAGCCGGGGTCAGCTCAACTATGGCTACACCTTC
TRBJ1-1 TRBD1 . TRBV4-1 CASSQGQGETEAFF TGCGCCAGCAGCCAGGGACAGGGAGAAACTGAAGCTTTCTTT
TRBJ2-5 . . TRBV20-1 CSARWAGRGKETQYF TGCAGTGCTAGATGGGCCGGGAGAGGTAAAGAGACCCAGTACTTC
TRBJ1-6 TRBD1 . TRBV13 CASSAIGGQGNSPLHF TGTGCCAGCAGCGCCATTGGGGGACAGGGGAATTCACCCCTCCACTTT
TRBJ2-5 TRBD2 many TRBV10-1 CASSAAGGFETQYF TGCGCCAGCAGCGCAGCGGGAGGGTTTGAGACCCAGTACTTC
TRBJ2-3 TRBD1 . TRBV7-2 CATQPEGASRDTQYF TGTGCCACCCAACCCGAGGGGGCATCAAGAGATACGCAGTATTTT
TRBJ2-7 TRBD1 . TRBV5-1 CASSFETGGDEQYF TGCGCCAGCAGCTTCGAGACAGGGGGGGACGAGCAGTACTTC
TRBJ1-4 . . TRBV29-1 CSVEGDGGMMGYGKLFF TGCAGCGTTGAAGGAGACGGAGGGATGATGGGGTATGGCAAACTGTTTTTT
TRBJ2-3 TRBD2 few TRBV6-2/TRBV6-3 CASTSKRDQYF TGTGCCAGCACCTCAAAGCGGGATCAGTATTTT
TRBJ2-1 . . TRBV20-1 CSARGAAYNEQFF TGCAGTGCTAGGGGGGCGGCCTACAATGAGCAGTTCTTC